The rows below give T cell receptor beta chains drawn from one sample of a study of early T cells in non-severe SARS-CoV-2 infection. TCRdb re-derived calls from the 5' RACE reads in MiXCR, one entry per CDR3 protein. The sample yields over 30,000 distinct CDR3 sequences, about 6% seen once. Specimen: whole blood. Receptors were obtained from an adult who was a healthcare worker with PCR-confirmed SARS-CoV-2 infection or an uninfected control (not recorded which). CDR3s include the opening cysteine and the closing phenylalanine or tryptophan. Rows may omit the clone size; those that give it use once, few, many or a size class.

v_call: TRBV7-9
j_call: TRBJ2-3
clone_size: few
cdr3_aa: CASSLGALPADTQYF

v_call: TRBV12-3/TRBV12-4
j_call: TRBJ2-7
clone_size: few
cdr3_aa: CASSHQGIDEQYF

v_call: TRBV2
j_call: TRBJ2-7
clone_size: -
cdr3_aa: CASSESTGYYEQYF

v_call: TRBV20-1
j_call: TRBJ2-1
clone_size: few
cdr3_aa: CSAGIGTANRGFF

v_call: TRBV7-9
j_call: TRBJ1-1
clone_size: many
cdr3_aa: CASSSPPTGVAEAFF

v_call: TRBV29-1
j_call: TRBJ2-3
clone_size: -
cdr3_aa: CSVEGGADTQYF

v_call: TRBV12-3/TRBV12-4
j_call: TRBJ2-7
clone_size: few
cdr3_aa: CASSLGHSYEQYF

v_call: TRBV10-1
j_call: TRBJ1-4
clone_size: many
cdr3_aa: CASSESAGDATNEKLFF

v_call: TRBV7-3
j_call: TRBJ2-7
clone_size: many
cdr3_aa: CASSLLAGGLYEQYF

v_call: TRBV20-1
j_call: TRBJ1-4
clone_size: many
cdr3_aa: CSAGPLKNEKLFF

v_call: TRBV7-2
j_call: TRBJ1-5
clone_size: few
cdr3_aa: CASSLTNQPQHF

v_call: TRBV20-1
j_call: TRBJ2-1
clone_size: many
cdr3_aa: CSVTSGGADEQFF

v_call: TRBV3-1
j_call: TRBJ2-7
clone_size: many
cdr3_aa: CASSQDPQGAYEQYF

v_call: TRBV12-3/TRBV12-4
j_call: TRBJ2-2
clone_size: many
cdr3_aa: CASSSSGANTGELFF

v_call: TRBV4-3
j_call: TRBJ1-2
clone_size: many
cdr3_aa: CASSQAGRTNYGYTF

v_call: TRBV20-1
j_call: TRBJ2-7
clone_size: many
cdr3_aa: CSAPAGTSGFREQYF

v_call: TRBV12-3/TRBV12-4
j_call: TRBJ2-5
clone_size: -
cdr3_aa: CASSLHQGFGETQYF

v_call: TRBV7-2
j_call: TRBJ2-5
clone_size: few
cdr3_aa: CASSFGLAGGYSRETQYF

v_call: TRBV19
j_call: TRBJ2-1
clone_size: many
cdr3_aa: CASSLTLGQGGEQFF

v_call: TRBV20-1
j_call: TRBJ2-7
clone_size: few
cdr3_aa: CSARSTFSYEQYF

v_call: TRBV3-1
j_call: TRBJ2-5
clone_size: many
cdr3_aa: CASSLQPQETQYF

v_call: TRBV30
j_call: TRBJ2-3
clone_size: many
cdr3_aa: CAWSTTDTQYF

v_call: TRBV10-3
j_call: TRBJ1-3
clone_size: many
cdr3_aa: CAISLQASGSGNTIYF

v_call: TRBV28
j_call: TRBJ1-1
clone_size: few
cdr3_aa: CASSPVTGLTEAFF

v_call: TRBV1
j_call: TRBJ2-3
clone_size: -
cdr3_aa: CTSSQDLAGPSTDTQYF

v_call: TRBV7-2
j_call: TRBJ2-7
clone_size: many
cdr3_aa: CASRDRGYEQYF

v_call: TRBV7-8
j_call: TRBJ1-2
clone_size: few
cdr3_aa: CASSFDINPYGYTF

v_call: TRBV12-3/TRBV12-4
j_call: TRBJ1-2
clone_size: many
cdr3_aa: CASSFSGGYTF

v_call: TRBV2
j_call: TRBJ1-6
clone_size: many
cdr3_aa: CASSEEQGARSPLHF

v_call: TRBV12-3/TRBV12-4
j_call: TRBJ1-2
clone_size: few
cdr3_aa: CASSLGAGTYGYTF

v_call: TRBV20-1
j_call: TRBJ1-4
clone_size: many
cdr3_aa: CSAVSRAFNEKLFF

v_call: TRBV20-1
j_call: TRBJ1-5
clone_size: many
cdr3_aa: CSSGTGDGNQPQHF

v_call: TRBV29-1
j_call: TRBJ2-1
clone_size: many
cdr3_aa: CSGTYNEQFF

v_call: TRBV20-1
j_call: TRBJ1-3
clone_size: many
cdr3_aa: CSARGTADSGNTIYF

v_call: TRBV20-1
j_call: TRBJ2-7
clone_size: many
cdr3_aa: CSALNSGGRYEQYF

v_call: TRBV10-3
j_call: TRBJ2-5
clone_size: -
cdr3_aa: CAINPGGSGETQYF

v_call: TRBV3-1
j_call: TRBJ2-7
clone_size: many
cdr3_aa: CASSPSGRSYEQYF

v_call: TRBV7-9
j_call: TRBJ2-7
clone_size: many
cdr3_aa: CASSLAGGPSAEQYF

v_call: TRBV10-3
j_call: TRBJ2-6
clone_size: many
cdr3_aa: CAIWDGQLSGANVLTF

v_call: TRBV12-3/TRBV12-4
j_call: TRBJ2-1
clone_size: many
cdr3_aa: CASSLPGGEQFF

v_call: TRBV7-9
j_call: TRBJ1-4
clone_size: many
cdr3_aa: CASSLGGSLTTEKLFF

v_call: TRBV5-1
j_call: TRBJ1-1
clone_size: many
cdr3_aa: CASSRRSDSQEAFF

v_call: TRBV28
j_call: TRBJ2-7
clone_size: many
cdr3_aa: CASRTGGYEQYF

v_call: TRBV6-6
j_call: TRBJ1-2
clone_size: many
cdr3_aa: CASSYSIRARANYGYTF

v_call: TRBV19
j_call: TRBJ2-2
clone_size: -
cdr3_aa: CATLPGTGGVAGELFF

v_call: TRBV7-2
j_call: TRBJ1-1
clone_size: -
cdr3_aa: CASSLGQANTEAFF

v_call: TRBV20-1
j_call: TRBJ2-4
clone_size: many
cdr3_aa: CSAREGNIQYF

v_call: TRBV11-2
j_call: TRBJ1-1
clone_size: once
cdr3_aa: CASSLEKGARTEAFF

v_call: TRBV6-2/TRBV6-3
j_call: TRBJ2-7
clone_size: few
cdr3_aa: CASSSWGARSEQYF